Below are 6 T cell receptor beta chains sequenced from a single sample in a study of cytomegalovirus exposure and HLA in healthy donors. The PCR was carried out with 60 Vbeta primers and 13 Jbeta primers. Libraries were prepared by immunoSEQ multiplex PCR; TCRdb keeps only in-frame clonotypes and omits some of them. This sample has 150,000 to 200,000 clones, with 65% to 90% found just once. The sequencing input was PBMCs. The receptors shown here come from a woman aged 45-60 years in good health and CMV-seronegative.

The rearrangement uses TRBV27 and TRBJ2-7; perhaps TRBD2 as D (6 bases). V lost 4 bases, J lost 1 base, and 14 bases lay in between. Germline V gene sequence: CDR1 MNHEY, CDR2 SMNVEV (reference sequence). This CDR3 contains 15 residues. CDR3 loop: CASSSVSSGSYEQYF. CDR3 coding DNA: TGTGCCAGCAGTTCCGTCTCGAGCGGGTCCTACGAGCAGTACTTC.

The chain recombines TRBV11-2 with TRBJ1-5, with no clear D. The germline gives CDR1 SGHAT, CDR2 FQNNGV. The CDR3 length is 15 residues. V was pared by 1 base and J by 0 bases, with 7 bases between. CDR3 sequence (DNA): TGTGCCAGCAGCTTAGCGGGTTATAGCAATCAGCCCCAGCATTTT. Translation: CASSLAGYSNQPQHF.

In DNA form, the CDR3 reads TGCGCCAGCAAAGGCACCCAGGGGGCGAAGGAGACCCAGTACTTC. Its protein product is CASKGTQGAKETQYF. The chain is built from TRBV23-1 and TRBJ2-5; 8 bases line up with TRBD1. TRBV23-1 is annotated as an ORF whose role is uncertain. The CDR3 spans 15 residues. Trimming cost V 7 bases and J 5 bases; bases outside gene matches: 12.

A few counts support this clone. The J gene is TRBJ1-2, the V gene TRBV6-5; D gene unclear. Germline CDR1 is MNHEY and CDR2 is SVGAGI. V was clipped by 5 bases and J by 0 bases, with 7 bases between them. The CDR3 consists of 13 residues. The CDR3 DNA reads TGTGCCAGCAGTCCCGGGACTAACTATGGCTACACCTTC. This sequence encodes CASSPGTNYGYTF.

The rearrangement links TRBV28 to TRBJ1-2, with TRBD1 matching 7 bases. The CDR3 has 13 amino acids. CDR1 MDHEN and CDR2 SYDVKM come from the germline V gene. V shed 8 bases and J 2 bases; nucleotides not matched to a gene: 5. CDR3: CASFEGANYGYTF. The CDR3 region has the DNA TGTGCCAGCTTTGAGGGGGCAAACTATGGCTACACCTTC.

The chain uses TRBV30 and TRBJ2-5; 8 bases align to TRBD1. Germline loops: CDR1 GTSNPN, CDR2 SVGIG (reference sequence). The V gene end was trimmed by 2 bases and the J gene end by 5 bases; junction bases not matched to a gene: 7. The CDR3 sequence is 14 residues long. Here the CDR3 reads CAWSRGRGPETQYF. CDR3 DNA: TGTGCCTGGAGTCGGGGCAGGGGGCCCGAGACCCAGTACTTC.